The clone carrying this TCR beta chain was counted between two and nine times. Its specificity is unknown. TCRdb passed the reads through MiXCR, listing each CDR3 protein once. The table has 69,000 or so distinct CDR3 sequences, 25% to 30% seen once; the top ten hold 59%. This entry is derived from a study of T cell repertoires in cytomegalovirus infection. Whole-study context: Both CMV infection and a matching HLA type were indicated by public TCR beta signatures.

The sequence was obtained from a human donor in good health (CMV status not recorded). Some clones in this sample may be carry-over from other donors' samples. The sample in question was CD8+ T cells from cultured PBMCs, obtained from culture after CMV antigen stimulation.

CDR3 nucleotides: TGTGCCAGCAGTAACGGCGGGTATCAGCCCCAGCATTTT. This codes for CASSNGGYQPQHF. The rearrangement joins TRBV12-3 or TRBV12-4 to TRBJ1-5; no clear D gene. This CDR3 has 13 residues. Trimming took off 5 bases at V and 5 bases at J, with 10 bases between the two ends.